Following are 25 T cell receptor beta chains from one sample sequenced in a study of Tregs in tolerant kidney transplant recipients. Method: immunoSEQ multiplex PCR; TCRdb's copy keeps in-frame clones and lacks some. The sample consists of about 77,000 clones, 95% to 98% of them appearing once. This sample comprised CD4+ T cells from blood, obtained before the transplant. These receptors came from a human donor who received a combined kidney and bone marrow transplant.

The chain uses TRBV5-5 and TRBJ1-6, with a possible D match to TRBD1 (6 bases). The CDR3 contains 15 residues. The V end lost 7 bases, the J end lost 4 bases, and 15 bases lay between the germline ends. Germline V gene sequence: CDR1 SGHKS, CDR2 YYEKEE (reference sequence). The CDR3 region is CASEERTAYNSPLHF. CDR3 DNA sequence: TGTGCCAGCGAGGAGAGGACAGCGTATAATTCACCCCTCCACTTT.

The chain couples TRBV10-3 to TRBJ2-2; TRBD2 might be the D (5 bases). V shed 4 bases and J shed 7 bases, with 10 bases lying between them. The CDR3 spans 13 residues. Germline V gene data show CDR1 as ENHRY and CDR2 as SYGVKD. The CDR3 protein is CAISGGRGGELFF. DNA for the CDR3: TGTGCCATCAGTGGTGGGAGAGGCGGGGAGCTGTTTTTT.

J is TRBJ2-1 and V is TRBV6-1, with 7 nucleotides matching TRBD2. V shed 6 bases, J shed 6 bases, and the junction held 11 bases outside the gene matches. The CDR3 extends over 15 amino acids. Germline-derived CDR1 and CDR2 are MNHNS and SASEGT. In DNA, the CDR3 is TGTGCCAGCAGCGATTCTCCGGGACTATTCAATGAGCAGTTCTTC. This translates into CASSDSPGLFNEQFF.

The chain has TRBV4-2 and TRBJ2-2; perhaps TRBD1 as D (6 bases). There are 15 residues in the CDR3. Trimming removed 1 base at V and 1 base at J, with 7 bases between. Germline V gene sequence: CDR1 LGHNA, CDR2 YNFKEQ. This CDR3 reads CASSQGQENTGELFF. The CDR3 DNA reads TGTGCCAGCAGCCAAGGACAGGAGAACACCGGGGAGCTGTTTTTT.

This clone showed up just once. J is TRBJ1-3 and V is TRBV28; D is unresolved. Germline CDR1 is MDHEN and CDR2 is SYDVKM. There are 15 residues in the CDR3. Trimming left V 5 bases short and J 2 bases short, with 13 bases between. The CDR3 coding sequence is TGTGCCAGCAGTCCCGTAATCAGGCCTGGAAACACCATATATTTT. Translation: CASSPVIRPGNTIYF.

The J gene is TRBJ2-7, the V gene TRBV5-4, with a possible D match to TRBD1 (6 bases). CDR3 size: 14 residues. Germline CDR1 is SGHNT and CDR2 is YYREEE (reference sequence). The ends were cut back, 2 bases at V and 5 bases at J, with 14 bases in the middle. CDR3 sequence (DNA): TGTGCCAGCAGCTTACGTGGACAGCCAAACGAGCAGTACTTC. It is translated as CASSLRGQPNEQYF.

The chain carries TRBV14 and TRBJ1-1; the match to TRBD1 covers 7 bases. The CDR3 sequence is 13 residues long. Unmatched junction bases numbered 2, after V lost 2 bases and J lost 5 bases. CDR1 and CDR2 (germline): SGHDN, FVKESK. The CDR3 nucleotides read TGTGCCAGCAGCCAAATCAGGGGGACTGAAGCTTTCTTT. Protein product: CASSQIRGTEAFF.

CDR3 nucleotide sequence: TGTGCCAGCAGCTTAGGGACAGGGATCGGCAAAAACATTCAGTACTTC. Its protein product is CASSLGTGIGKNIQYF. The chain recombines TRBV11-3 with TRBJ2-4; 8 bases are a match to TRBD1. V dropped 1 base and J dropped 3; count of bases not matched to a gene: 5. The CDR3 has 16 amino acids. CDR1 is SGHNT and CDR2 is YENEEA in the germline V gene.

The CDR3 region is CASSFGQGAEAFF. For the CDR3, the DNA is TGTGCCAGCAGCTTCGGACAGGGGGCAGAAGCTTTCTTT. The chain recombines TRBV11-3 with TRBJ1-1; the match to TRBD1 covers 11 bases. CDR1 SGHNT and CDR2 YENEEA come from the germline V gene. The trim removed 3 bases at V and 8 bases at J, leaving 2 bases unmatched. This CDR3 is 13 amino acids long.

V usage is TRBV9 and J usage is TRBJ1-3; TRBD1 matches 7 bases. Trimming took 1 base from V and 6 from J; bases not matched to a gene: 13. The CDR3 runs 17 residues. Germline CDR1 and CDR2: SGDLS and YYNGEE. This CDR3 is CASSVNLGGADLNTIYF. The CDR3 DNA is TGTGCCAGCAGCGTAAATTTAGGGGGCGCGGATTTAAACACCATATATTTT.

For the CDR3, the DNA is TGTGCCAGCAGCTCTATTCAGGGTAATTTAGAACTGTTTTTT. Its protein is CASSSIQGNLELFF. The V gene is TRBV5-6, the J gene TRBJ1-4, with D perhaps TRBD1 (5 bases). Germline values: CDR1 SGHDT, CDR2 YYEEEE. There are 14 residues in the CDR3. The V gene lost 3 bases and the J gene lost 12 bases, with 18 bases spanning the gap.

This chain uses TRBV5-1 with TRBJ2-3; 10 bases match TRBD1. With V trimmed by 0 bases and J by 4 bases, 2 bases remained unmatched. The CDR3 is 15 residues long. Germline V lookup: CDR1 SGHRS, CDR2 YFSETQ. The CDR3 here is CASSLAGQGSDTQYF. CDR3 coding DNA: TGCGCCAGCAGCTTGGCGGGACAGGGGTCAGATACGCAGTATTTT. Full variable domain (missing parts from reference TRBV5-1 and TRBJ2-3): KAGVTQTPRYLIKTRGQQVTLSCSPISGHRSVSWYQQTPGQGLQFLFEYFSETQRNKGNFPGRFSGRQFSNSRSEMNVSTLELGDSALYLCASSLAGQGSDTQYFGPGTRLTVL.

The chain couples TRBV2 to TRBJ2-7; possible D gene TRBD2, 5 bases. The V and J ends lost 6 bases and 3 bases respectively, with 9 bases between them. This CDR3 contains 12 residues. Germline CDR1 and CDR2: SNHLY and FYNNEI. CDR3 DNA sequence: TGTGCCAGCAGAGAAACTAGCTACGAGCAGTACTTC. This translates into CASRETSYEQYF. The variable domain in full, completed from reference TRBV2 and TRBJ2-7, reads EPEVTQTPSHQVTQMGQEVILRCVPISNHLYFYWYRQILGQKVEFLVSFYNNEISEKSEIFDDQFSVERPDGSNFTLKIRSTKLEDSAMYFCASRETSYEQYFGPGTRLTVT.

The chain is built from TRBV7-2 and TRBJ2-7, with D tentatively TRBD2 (7 bases). The germline CDR1 and CDR2 sequences are SGHTA and FQGNSA. This CDR3 spans 16 amino acids. The V gene lost 5 bases and the J gene lost 3 bases, with 20 bases spanning the gap. The CDR3 protein is CASSHLGGGAFYEQYF. The CDR3 DNA reads as TGTGCCAGCAGCCATTTAGGGGGGGGCGCGTTCTACGAGCAGTACTTC. The full variable domain, in which reference TRBV7-2 and TRBJ2-7 provide the parts outside the CDR3, is GAGVSQSPSNKVTEKGKDVELRCDPISGHTALYWYRQSLGQGLEFLIYFQGNSAPDKSGLPSDRFSAERTGGSVSTLTIQRTQQEDSAVYLCASSHLGGGAFYEQYFGPGTRLTVT.

The V call is TRBV9, the J call TRBJ2-7, with no clear D. The CDR3 extends over 14 amino acids. V lost 0 bases to trimming and J lost 1 base, with 8 bases between them. The germline V gene encodes CDR1 SGDLS and CDR2 YYNGEE. The CDR3 nucleotides read TGTGCCAGCAGCGTAGCTGGGCAGTCCTACGAGCAGTACTTC. Protein: CASSVAGQSYEQYF.

This sequence joins TRBV9 and TRBJ2-3; 8 nucleotides line up with TRBD1. The CDR3 loop spans 16 amino acids. Germline loops: CDR1 SGDLS, CDR2 YYNGEE. V gave up 4 bases and J gave up 3 bases; unmatched junction bases: 10. Written as DNA, the CDR3 is TGTGCCAGCAGCCCCCTCGGACAGGGAGTGACAGATACGCAGTATTTT. It translates to CASSPLGQGVTDTQYF.

The V and J genes are TRBV18 and TRBJ2-5; TRBD1 matches 11 bases. The CDR3 runs to 14 residues. Germline loops: CDR1 KGHSH, CDR2 LQKENI. Germline trimming cut 4 bases from V and 3 bases from J; bases unmatched to any gene: 1. This CDR3 is CASSRGQGEETQYF. CDR3 DNA sequence: TGTGCCAGCTCACGGGGACAGGGGGAAGAGACCCAGTACTTC. Complete variable domain (other parts from reference TRBV18 and TRBJ2-5): NAGVMQNPRHLVRRRGQEARLRCSPMKGHSHVYWYRQLPEEGLKFMVYLQKENIIDESGMPKERFSAEFPKEGPSILRIQQVVRGDSAAYFCASSRGQGEETQYFGPGTRLLVL.

This chain joins TRBV10-3 and TRBJ1-5; perhaps TRBD1 as D (5 bases). Deletions cut 3 bases from V and 4 bases from J, with 10 bases between. The CDR3 is 14 amino acids. Germline V gene data show CDR1 as ENHRY and CDR2 as SYGVKD. CDR3 DNA: TGTGCCATCAGTGAACGACAGACAAATCAGCCCCAGCATTTT. Translated, it gives CAISERQTNQPQHF.

In DNA form, the CDR3 reads TGCGCCAGCAGCCGACAGGATGGTAATGAAAAACTGTTTTTT. It specifies CASSRQDGNEKLFF. The genes are TRBV5-1 and TRBJ1-4; D is perhaps TRBD1 (6 bases). Trimming removed 4 bases from V and 4 bases from J, with 11 bases in between. CDR1 SGHRS and CDR2 YFSETQ come from the germline V gene. This CDR3 is 14 amino acids long. Variable domain in full (rest from reference TRBV5-1 and TRBJ1-4): KAGVTQTPRYLIKTRGQQVTLSCSPISGHRSVSWYQQTPGQGLQFLFEYFSETQRNKGNFPGRFSGRQFSNSRSEMNVSTLELGDSALYLCASSRQDGNEKLFFGSGTQLSVL.

The rearrangement joins TRBV7-3 to TRBJ2-3; 8 bases map to TRBD2. CDR3 length: 16 amino acids. Germline V lookup: CDR1 SGHTA, CDR2 FQGTGA. V gave up 5 bases and J gave up 3 bases; unmatched junction bases: 10. The CDR3 spells CASSEAGTRVTDTQYF. The CDR3 DNA reads TGTGCCAGCAGCGAAGCCGGGACTAGGGTTACAGATACGCAGTATTTT.

This chain links TRBV11-2 with TRBJ2-3, with 10 bases that match TRBD2. The germline gives CDR1 SGHAT, CDR2 FQNNGV. The CDR3 has 16 amino acids. Trimming removed 5 bases from V and 2 bases from J; junction bases left unmatched: 7. This chain's CDR3 is CASSVRLAGATDTQYF. The CDR3 DNA reads as TGTGCCAGCAGCGTTAGACTAGCGGGTGCCACAGATACGCAGTATTTT.

The chain is built from TRBV5-1 and TRBJ2-5; tentatively, D is TRBD2 (5 bases). From germline, CDR1 is SGHRS and CDR2 YFSETQ. V gave up 4 bases and J gave up 2 bases, with 12 bases separating them. The CDR3 extends over 14 amino acids. The DNA of the CDR3 is TGCGCCAGCAGCGTAGCTCCGGGACAAGAGACCCAGTACTTC. Protein: CASSVAPGQETQYF.

This sequence joins TRBV6-5 and TRBJ1-4; 7 bases fit TRBD1. Germline assignment: CDR1 MNHEY and CDR2 SVGAGI. Unmatched junction bases numbered 4, after V lost 5 bases and J lost 1 base. CDR3 length: 15 amino acids. CDR3 region: CASSPWTGTNEKLFF. The CDR3 DNA reads as TGTGCCAGCAGTCCATGGACAGGAACTAATGAAAAACTGTTTTTT.

The chain couples TRBV7-9 to TRBJ2-7; TRBD1 agrees at 7 bases. Per the germline V gene, CDR1 is SEHNR and CDR2 is FQNEAQ (reference sequence). The CDR3 has 15 amino acids. Trimming at V came to 5 bases and at J to 6 bases, leaving 13 bases not matched to a gene. The CDR3 reads CASSPPRQGVTEQYF. DNA of the CDR3: TGTGCCAGCAGCCCCCCCCGACAGGGAGTAACCGAGCAGTACTTC.

The CDR3 DNA is TGTGCCAGCAGAATAGCGGGGGGGTTCCCAGATACGCAGTATTTT. Its translation: CASRIAGGFPDTQYF. The V and J genes are TRBV6-5 and TRBJ2-3; 11 bases agree with TRBD2. The CDR3 has 15 amino acids. Germline V gives CDR1 MNHEY, CDR2 SVGAGI. The ends lost 6 bases at V and 4 bases at J; junction bases unmatched: 6.